This TCR beta chain stems from a study of human T cells and chemical hapten exposure. Unfractionated whole blood served as the source for total RNA extraction. CDR1 DFQATT and CDR2 SNEGSKA come from the germline V gene (reference sequence). V lost 5 bases, J lost 6 bases, and 20 bases lay in between. The CDR3 length is 14 residues. The table lists this clonotype with many counts. TCRdb re-called the 5' RACE reads through MiXCR, storing one row per CDR3 protein. The table shows tens of thousands of distinct CDR3 sequences, with about 8.4% occurring only once. This rearrangement joins TRBV20-1 to TRBJ2-7; TRBD1 or TRBD2 may be the D gene (5 bases each). This TCR was sampled from a male donor in good health. The chain's CDR3 is CSAAYGTLSGEQYF. CDR3 DNA sequence: TGCAGTGCTGCATATGGGACCTTAAGCGGCGAGCAGTACTTC.